This T cell receptor (beta chain) appears in the sequencing data of a study of blood T cell repertoires in COVID-19. CDR1 and CDR2 from the germline V gene are MNHNS and SASEGT. V gave up 0 bases and J gave up 1 base; unmatched junction bases: 4. This CDR3 contains 17 residues. Assay used: immunoSEQ multiplex PCR; TCRdb lists only in-frame clones, some missing. Altogether about 250,000 clones are present, 86% being singletons, with the ten largest covering under 2%. The table lists this clone with a few counts. The chain is built from TRBV6-1 and TRBJ2-7; 12 bases line up with TRBD2. The sample was peripheral blood. The TCR sequence derives from a woman aged 60-75 years who had recovered from COVID-19. CDR3 sequence reads: CASSEAGLAGVSYEQYF. CDR3 sequence (DNA): TGTGCCAGCAGTGAAGCGGGACTAGCGGGTGTATCCTACGAGCAGTACTTC.